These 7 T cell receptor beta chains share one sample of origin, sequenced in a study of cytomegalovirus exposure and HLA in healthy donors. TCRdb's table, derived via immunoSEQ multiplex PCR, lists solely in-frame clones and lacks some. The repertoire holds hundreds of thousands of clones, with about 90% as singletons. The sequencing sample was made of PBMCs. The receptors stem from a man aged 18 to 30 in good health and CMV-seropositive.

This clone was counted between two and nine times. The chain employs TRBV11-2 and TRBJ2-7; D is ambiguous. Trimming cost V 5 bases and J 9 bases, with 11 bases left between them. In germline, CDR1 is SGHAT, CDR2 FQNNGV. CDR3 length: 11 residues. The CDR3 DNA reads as TGTGCCAGCAGCCAAGGGTTGTGGCAGTACTTC. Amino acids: CASSQGLWQYF.

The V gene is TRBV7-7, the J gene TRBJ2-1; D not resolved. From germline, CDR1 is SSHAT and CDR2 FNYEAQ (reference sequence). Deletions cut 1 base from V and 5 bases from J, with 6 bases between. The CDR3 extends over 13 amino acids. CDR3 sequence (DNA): TGTGCCAGCAGCTTAGAGCACCACAATGAGCAGTTCTTC. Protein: CASSLEHHNEQFF. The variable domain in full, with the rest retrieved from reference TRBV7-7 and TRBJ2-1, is GAGVSQSPRYKVTKRGQDVTLRCDPISSHATLYWYQQALGQGPEFLTYFNYEAQPDKSGLPSDRFSAERPEGSISTLTIQRTEQRDSAMYRCASSLEHHNEQFFGPGTRLTVL.

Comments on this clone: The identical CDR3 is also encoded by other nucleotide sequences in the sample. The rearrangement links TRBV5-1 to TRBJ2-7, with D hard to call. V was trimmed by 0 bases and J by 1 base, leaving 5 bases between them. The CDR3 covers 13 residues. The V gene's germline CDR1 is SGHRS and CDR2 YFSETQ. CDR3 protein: CASSLASSYEQYF. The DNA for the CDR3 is TGCGCCAGCAGCTTGGCCTCATCCTACGAGCAGTACTTC.

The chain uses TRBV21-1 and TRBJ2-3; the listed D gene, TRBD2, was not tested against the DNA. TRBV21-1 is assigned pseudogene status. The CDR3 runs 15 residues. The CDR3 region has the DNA TGTGCCAGCAGCAAACCGGGACTAGTCAAATATACGCAGTATTTT. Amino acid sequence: CASSKPGLVKYTQYF.

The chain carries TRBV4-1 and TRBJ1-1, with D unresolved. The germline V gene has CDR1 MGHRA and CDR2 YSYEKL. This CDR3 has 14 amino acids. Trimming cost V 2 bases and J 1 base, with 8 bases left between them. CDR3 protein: CASSQHQRNTEAFF. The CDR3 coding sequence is TGCGCCAGCAGCCAACATCAGCGGAACACTGAAGCTTTCTTT.

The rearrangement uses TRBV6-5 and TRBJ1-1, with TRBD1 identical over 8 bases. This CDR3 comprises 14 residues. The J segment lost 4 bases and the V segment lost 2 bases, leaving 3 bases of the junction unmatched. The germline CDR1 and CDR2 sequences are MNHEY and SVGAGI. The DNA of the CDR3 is TGTGCCAGCAGTTACGGGACAGGAAGCACTGAAGCTTTCTTT. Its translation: CASSYGTGSTEAFF.

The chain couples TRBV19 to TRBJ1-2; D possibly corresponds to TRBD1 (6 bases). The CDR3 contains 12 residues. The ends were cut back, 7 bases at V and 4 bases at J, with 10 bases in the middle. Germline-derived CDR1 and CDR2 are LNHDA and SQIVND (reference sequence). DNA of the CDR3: TGTGCCAGTACTCCGACAGGCTATGGCTACACCTTC. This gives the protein CASTPTGYGYTF.